These 11 T cell receptor beta chains share one sample of origin, sequenced in a study of shared clonotypes between healthy human individuals. The assay was immunoSEQ multiplex PCR, and TCRdb's table has in-frame clones only and misses some. The data contain a few million clones, approximately 93% of them singletons. Material: naive CD4+ T cells from PBMCs. Subset indicated: CD45RA+ positively selected. Every receptor here comes from a man aged 18-30 years in good health. Some clones in this sample may be carry-over from other donors' samples.

This clone was seen a single time. The rearrangement links TRBV4-3 to TRBJ1-1, with D uncertain. V was shortened by 0 bases and J by 8 bases, with 16 bases between the two germline ends. This CDR3 contains 15 residues. The germline CDR1 and CDR2 sequences are LGHNA and YSLEER. The CDR3 sequence: CASSQEAFFRWEAFF. The CDR3 DNA reads as TGCGCCAGCAGCCAAGAGGCGTTTTTTCGCTGGGAAGCTTTCTTT.

This clone came up a few times. V gene TRBV25-1 combines with J gene TRBJ1-1, with unresolved D. Trimming took off 2 bases at V and 4 bases at J, with 14 bases between the two ends. The CDR3 sequence is 15 residues long. Per the germline V gene, CDR1 is MGHDK and CDR2 is SYGVNS. CDR3 protein: CASSEKVSTGTEAFF. The DNA for the CDR3 is TGTGCCAGCAGTGAAAAAGTGTCGACGGGCACTGAAGCTTTCTTT. Drawing the rest from reference TRBV25-1 and TRBJ1-1, the complete variable domain is EADIYQTPRYLVIGTGKKITLECSQTMGHDKMYWYQQDPGMELHLIHYSYGVNSTEKGDLSSESTVSRIRTEHFPLTLESARPSHTSQYLCASSEKVSTGTEAFFGQGTRLTVV.

The gene calls are TRBV7-2 and TRBJ2-3; 13 nucleotides match TRBD2. J was trimmed by 6 bases and V by 2 bases; bases with no gene match: 8. Looked up from germline, CDR1 is SGHTA and CDR2 is FQGNSA. This CDR3 is 17 amino acids long. CDR3 sequence: CASSLRGLAGVTDTQYF. The CDR3 DNA follows: TGTGCCAGCAGCTTAAGAGGACTAGCGGGAGTCACGGATACGCAGTATTTT. Looking up the rest from reference TRBV7-2 and TRBJ2-3 gives the full variable domain: GAGVSQSPSNKVTEKGKDVELRCDPISGHTALYWYRQSLGQGLEFLIYFQGNSAPDKSGLPSDRFSAERTGGSVSTLTIQRTQQEDSAVYLCASSLRGLAGVTDTQYFGPGTRLTVL.

Of note for this clone: The conserved closing phenylalanine or tryptophan is absent in this CDR3, likely reflecting a read error. Because the CDR3's place on the DNA is in doubt, the DNA is left out and the CDR3 is given as listed by TCRdb. The rearrangement links TRBV19 to TRBJ2-2; TRBD2, as called in the table, went unchecked against the DNA. Germline V gene sequence: CDR1 LNHDA, CDR2 SQIVND (reference sequence). The CDR3 has 8 amino acids, counting both end residues. The CDR3 region is CASAQRAR.

As to this clone: The same CDR3 can be traced to other DNA sequences in this sample. The rearrangement joins TRBV29-1 to TRBJ1-1; no firm D call. This CDR3 region has 13 residues. V dropped 3 bases and J dropped 0 bases, with 8 bases sitting between them. CDR1 is SQVTM and CDR2 is ANQGSEA in the germline V gene. This CDR3 is CSVERALNTEAFF. In DNA, the CDR3 is TGCAGCGTTGAGAGAGCCTTGAACACTGAAGCTTTCTTT.

This clone was counted a single time. This rearrangement joins TRBV6-5 to TRBJ2-5; the match to TRBD2 covers 9 bases. The CDR3 extends over 15 amino acids. Germline values: CDR1 MNHEY, CDR2 SVGAGI. The V and J ends lost 5 bases and 1 base, in that order; junction bases with no gene match: 5. The CDR3 coding sequence is TGTGCCAGCAGTAAACGGCGGGGGGGCCAAGAGACCCAGTACTTC. Translation: CASSKRRGGQETQYF.

V is TRBV7-8 and J is TRBJ2-7; D is uncertain. Germline CDR1 reads SGHVS; CDR2 reads FQNEAQ. Trimming left V 5 bases short and J 0 bases short, with 11 bases between. The CDR3 has 14 residues. The CDR3 protein is CASSLRANSYEQYF. Written as DNA, the CDR3 is TGTGCCAGCAGCCTAAGGGCCAACTCCTACGAGCAGTACTTC.

The rearrangement joins TRBV6-6 to TRBJ1-4, with 10 bases that match TRBD1. The CDR3 has 16 amino acids. Germline CDR1 MNHNY, CDR2 SVGAGI (reference sequence). Trimming at V came to 6 bases and at J to 8 bases, leaving 12 bases not matched to a gene. The CDR3 reads CASRPSDRGRGEKLFF. In nucleotides, the CDR3 is TGTGCCAGCAGACCATCGGACAGGGGGAGAGGCGAAAAACTGTTTTTT.

This clone showed up just once. The chain couples TRBV28 to TRBJ1-4; 9 bases agree with TRBD1. Germline trimming cut 6 bases from V and 2 bases from J; bases unmatched to any gene: 16. The CDR3 covers 19 residues. CDR1 is MDHEN, CDR2 SYDVKM, per germline. Here the CDR3 DNA reads TGTGCCAGCAGACCATACCCGGGACAGGGCACAAAGACTAATGAAAAACTGTTTTTT. Amino acid sequence: CASRPYPGQGTKTNEKLFF.

The chain recombines TRBV30 with TRBJ1-2; D ambiguous. V was pared by 2 bases and J by 8 bases, with 15 bases between. This CDR3 is built from 13 residues. Germline CDR1 reads GTSNPN; CDR2 reads SVGIG (reference sequence). CDR3 DNA: TGTGCCTGGAGTCTTGACGTCCACGGAGGCTACACCTTC. Residues: CAWSLDVHGGYTF.

The chain joins TRBV4-2 to TRBJ1-3; D may be TRBD1 (5 bases). There are 17 residues in the CDR3. Between the trimmed V and J ends, which lost 3 bases and 4 bases, there was a span of 19 bases. Germline V gene sequence: CDR1 LGHNA, CDR2 YNFKEQ. The DNA of the CDR3 is TGTGCCAGCAGCCATACCGGGGGGTGGGGAAAAGGAAACACCATATATTTT. This codes for CASSHTGGWGKGNTIYF.